This T cell receptor (beta chain) is drawn from a study of beta chain features in type 1 diabetes. The whole isolated RNA underwent reverse transcription, so sequencing captured expressed TCRB transcripts. Libraries were prepared by immunoSEQ multiplex PCR; TCRdb keeps only in-frame clonotypes and omits some of them. The table lists about 340,000 clones, roughly a tenth of them singletons, with over 0.95% in the top ten. Study results and limitations: Patients with Type 1 diabetes showed moderately but significantly shorter TCRB CDR3s in all four CD4+ subsets.

This clone occurred a few times. Its antigen is not identified. CDR3 size: 15 residues. Germline V CDR1 and CDR2: SGHRS, YFSETQ. With 0 bases clipped from V and 7 bases from J, the junction kept 4 bases outside the gene matches. The chain uses TRBV5-1 and TRBJ2-2; TRBD1 matches 9 bases. This sequence originates from a man under 40 with type 1 diabetes. The sequencing input was central memory CD4+ T cells from blood. CDR3 nucleotide sequence: TGCGCCAGCAGCTTGGCGGGACAGGGTATCGGGGAGCTGTTTTTT. Protein: CASSLAGQGIGELFF.